This TCR beta chain was identified in a study of cytomegalovirus exposure and HLA in healthy donors. Study results and limitations: The study found most TCR sequences rare, yet found some public TCRs in many donors. Cytomegalovirus status was reportedly diagnosed by the classifier with high sensitivity and specificity. The authors enumerated 150 to 200 TCR beta chains as linked to cytomegalovirus.

A roughly 120-subject validation cohort, separate from the approximately 670-subject first cohort, supplied the donors. Here immunoSEQ multiplex PCR was the method, and the copy in TCRdb shows in-frame clones only, minus some. This repertoire shows 66,000 or so clones, approximately 97% found once; its top ten account for 1.5% to 2%. Concerning this clone: Its target is not known.

The trim removed 1 base at V and 1 base at J, leaving 3 bases unmatched. Germline lookup yields CDR1 GTSNPN and CDR2 SVGIG (reference sequence). This CDR3 is built from 14 residues. The clonotype originates from a young woman in good health and CMV-seropositive. V and J are TRBV30 and TRBJ2-5, with 7 bases lining up with TRBD1. Input material: PBMCs. In DNA form, the CDR3 reads TGTGCCTGGAGTGCCCGGGACAGCCAAGAGACCCAGTACTTC. Translation gives CAWSARDSQETQYF.